This TCR beta chain was recovered during a study of blood T cells in healthy people across ages. Alongside a J-beta primer mix, a sample-barcoded 5' primer served in a second PCR lasting roughly 6 to 11 cycles. TCRdb ran MiXCR on the 5' RACE reads and lists one entry per CDR3 protein. The data show about 750,000 distinct CDR3 sequences, approximately 55% seen once. Germline assignment: CDR1 SGHRS and CDR2 YFSETQ. The V segment lost 4 bases and the J segment 4 bases; nucleotides outside the gene matches: 16. This CDR3 has 18 amino acids. Sequenced sample: blood. The source is a man older than 75 in good health. V gene TRBV5-1 combines with J gene TRBJ2-4, with 8 bases that match TRBD1. CDR3 in amino acids: CASSPGQGWNGQKNIQYF. CDR3 in DNA: TGCGCCAGCAGCCCCGGACAGGGTTGGAACGGGCAGAAAAACATTCAGTACTTC.